These T cell receptor beta chains were read from a single sample in a study of radiation and T cells in renal cell carcinoma. Produced via immunoSEQ multiplex PCR; TCRdb's table is partial and in-frame only. Of about 130,000 clones listed, around 83% are singletons. The sequencing here drew on blood, taken from a patient whose treatment included radiotherapy and nephrectomy. The receptor source for this set is a woman aged 55-69 years with renal cell carcinoma. The conserved cysteine and the conserved F or W are not part of the CDR3 here.

TRBV2	TRBJ2-5	ASSRDLQETQY
TRBV6-6	TRBJ1-6	ASTIEEGSHSPLH
TRBV5-5	TRBJ1-3	ASSPGGQGNTIY
TRBV9	TRBJ2-1	ASSVKGTDNEQF
TRBV28	TRBJ1-1	ASSLSFSGRLGAEAF
TRBV28	TRBJ2-3	ASSSPRGTDTQY
TRBV30	TRBJ2-2	AWRRTVTGELF
TRBV5-1	TRBJ2-1	ASSGTYEQF
TRBV7-9	TRBJ2-7	ASSLVAGGSYEQY
TRBV9	TRBJ2-1	ASSYLIGGDNEQF
TRBV19	TRBJ1-5	ASSRDREQPQH
TRBV6-1	TRBJ1-5	ASSEEGRQPQH
TRBV6-5	TRBJ1-1	ASSYGGINTEAF
TRBV19	TRBJ2-3	ASSIRTVTSTDTQY
TRBV18	TRBJ2-1	ASSPRRQGSSYNEQF
TRBV29-1	TRBJ1-1	SVIDSHVTEAF
TRBV5-6	TRBJ1-6	ASSPQTGINSPLH
TRBV5-1	TRBJ2-5	ASSLGLAGGVGETQY
TRBV5-1	TRBJ2-6	ASSHVSSGANVLT
TRBV14	TRBJ2-3	ASSRDRVRDTQY
TRBV2	TRBJ1-3	ASSEDPGQGAGNTIY
TRBV7-9	TRBJ1-5	ASSLGGQGTSQPQH
TRBV6-6	TRBJ1-2	ASSSTRDLTNYGYT
TRBV28	TRBJ1-5	ASSQPGTERGNQPQH
TRBV13	TRBJ2-7	ASSLLLDKAYD
TRBV2	TRBJ2-3	ASRRRGTGMVTQY
TRBV11-3	TRBJ2-3	ASSGRLAGGTDTQY
TRBV27	TRBJ2-3	ASNRGLGSRDTQY
TRBV11-1	TRBJ2-7	ASSSPGTYEQY
TRBV29-1	TRBJ2-1	SVEGKGLGSYNEQF
TRBV19	TRBJ1-1	ATSTRNTEAF
TRBV19	TRBJ1-2	ASSSGTGSFYGYT
TRBV2	TRBJ1-1	ASSAFTIEAF
TRBV7-2	TRBJ2-3	ASSSGLAGATDTQY